The 27 T cell receptor beta chains below come from one sample, sequenced in a study of T-cell memory formation after mild COVID-19. MiXCR was run by TCRdb on the 5' RACE reads, yielding one entry per CDR3 protein. Of roughly 310,000 distinct CDR3 sequences detected, about 16% appear once; the ten largest clones hold around 22%. The sequencing sample was made of PBMCs or a T cell subset sorted from them (not recorded which). The receptor source for this set is a man aged 18-30 years who had mild COVID-19 (a few samples of this study predate the infection). Cell type and time point are not known.

The chain joins TRBV12-3 or TRBV12-4 to TRBJ2-1, with D perhaps matching TRBD2 (7 bases). The CDR3 is made up of 15 amino acids. Trimming stripped 7 bases from V and 2 bases from J, with 15 bases between. CDR3 amino acids: CASTPEGGAYNEQFF. The CDR3 region has the DNA TGTGCCAGCACCCCGGAGGGGGGGGCCTACAATGAGCAGTTCTTC.

The chain joins TRBV5-1 to TRBJ1-2; the match to TRBD1 covers 8 bases. Germline V CDR1 and CDR2: SGHRS, YFSETQ. The CDR3 spans 14 residues. The V gene end was trimmed by 3 bases and the J gene end by 6 bases; junction bases not matched to a gene: 7. CDR3 in amino acids: CASSSGTGYDGYTF. DNA of the CDR3: TGCGCCAGCAGCTCCGGGACAGGTTATGATGGCTACACCTTC. The full variable domain, in which reference TRBV5-1 and TRBJ1-2 provide the parts outside the CDR3, is KAGVTQTPRYLIKTRGQQVTLSCSPISGHRSVSWYQQTPGQGLQFLFEYFSETQRNKGNFPGRFSGRQFSNSRSEMNVSTLELGDSALYLCASSSGTGYDGYTFGSGTRLTVV.

This clonotype has just a few counts. V is TRBV12-3 or TRBV12-4 and J is TRBJ2-3; unclear D gene. The CDR3 runs to 14 residues. Trimming shortened V by 6 bases and J by 0 bases, and 10 bases separated the two germline ends. The CDR3 here is CASRRQGSTDTQYF. For the CDR3, the DNA is TGTGCCAGCAGGAGACAAGGAAGCACAGATACGCAGTATTTT.

The V gene is TRBV4-1, the J gene TRBJ1-1; no clear D gene. V was clipped by 4 bases and J by 1 base, with 13 bases between them. The CDR3 is 15 residues long. Germline V gene lookup returns CDR1 MGHRA and CDR2 YSYEKL. Here the CDR3 reads CASSPAGAGNTEAFF. DNA of the CDR3: TGCGCCAGCAGCCCAGCCGGTGCAGGGAACACTGAAGCTTTCTTT.

This rearrangement joins TRBV4-1 to TRBJ1-3, with 8 bases identical to TRBD1. The junction had 8 bases not matched to a gene; V was cut back by 0 bases and J by 4 bases. The CDR3 spans 17 residues. Germline lookup yields CDR1 MGHRA and CDR2 YSYEKL. The DNA of the CDR3 is TGCGCCAGCAGCCAAGAAGGGCAGGGGGCGTCCGGAAACACCATATATTTT. Translation gives CASSQEGQGASGNTIYF.

This clonotype has just a few counts. CDR3 residues: CASRMRGGTQETQYF. In DNA form, the CDR3 reads TGCGCCAGCAGAATGCGGGGGGGTACCCAAGAGACCCAGTACTTC. V usage is TRBV5-1 and J usage is TRBJ2-5, with TRBD2 identical over 9 bases. CDR1 is SGHRS, CDR2 YFSETQ, per germline. This CDR3 comprises 15 residues. The V and J ends lost 5 bases and 1 base, in that order; junction bases with no gene match: 6.

The chain links TRBV30 to TRBJ2-7; weak D call: TRBD1 (6 bases). This CDR3 is built from 11 residues. Germline V lookup: CDR1 GTSNPN, CDR2 SVGIG (reference sequence). The ends were cut back, 2 bases at V and 6 bases at J, with 8 bases in the middle. The CDR3 loop is CAWSHRVEQYF. The CDR3 nucleotides read TGTGCCTGGAGTCACAGGGTCGAGCAGTACTTC.

This clonotype was counted a few times. The CDR3 DNA reads TGTGCCAGCAGCTCCCCGGGGAGCGGTACCACAGATACGCAGTATTTT. It specifies CASSSPGSGTTDTQYF. V is TRBV7-3 and J is TRBJ2-3, with D maybe TRBD2 (5 bases). Germline CDR1 is SGHTA and CDR2 is FQGTGA. Trimming pared 4 bases from V and 2 bases from J, leaving 16 bases between. The CDR3 consists of 16 residues. The full variable domain, with the rest looked up from reference TRBV7-3 and TRBJ2-3, is GAGVSQTPSNKVTEKGKYVELRCDPISGHTALYWYRQSLGQGPEFLIYFQGTGAADDSGLPNDRFFAVRPEGSVSTLKIQRTERGDSAVYLCASSSPGSGTTDTQYFGPGTRLTVL.

This clonotype was seen ten or more times. The V call is TRBV5-1, the J call TRBJ2-7; D is undetermined. CDR3 length: 14 amino acids. Germline lookup yields CDR1 SGHRS and CDR2 YFSETQ. V was clipped by 4 bases and J by 7 bases, with 18 bases between them. The CDR3 coding sequence is TGCGCCAGCAGCATTGGCCTCCGCAACCGGGAGCAGTACTTC. Protein product: CASSIGLRNREQYF.

The chain employs TRBV24-1 and TRBJ2-7, with D possibly being TRBD2 (5 bases). V was clipped by 9 bases and J by 5 bases, with 10 bases between them. The CDR3 extends over 11 amino acids. Germline V gene lookup returns CDR1 KGHDR and CDR2 SFDVKD. The CDR3 here is CATAREDEQYV. The DNA of the CDR3 is TGTGCCACCGCACGGGAAGACGAGCAGTACGTC.

CDR3: CASSQGPGTGANEQFF. The CDR3 coding sequence is TGCGCCAGCAGCCAAGGACCAGGGACAGGGGCGAATGAGCAGTTCTTC. The gene calls are TRBV4-3 and TRBJ2-1, with TRBD1 matching over 10 bases. Trimming removed 1 base from V and 7 bases from J; junction bases left unmatched: 7. This CDR3 has 16 amino acids. Germline V CDR1 and CDR2: LGHNA, YSLEER.

This clonotype was counted a few times. The V gene is TRBV27, the J gene TRBJ1-1; D is possibly TRBD1 (5 bases). V was clipped by 6 bases and J by 1 base, with 9 bases between them. This CDR3 comprises 13 residues. Germline lookup yields CDR1 MNHEY and CDR2 SMNVEV (reference sequence). In DNA form, the CDR3 reads TGTGCCAGCAGGGGGACGGAGAACACTGAAGCTTTCTTT. Encoded protein: CASRGTENTEAFF.

About this clonotype itself: One end of the junction fails to match germline, which may point to a read error. The rearrangement joins TRBV7-6 to TRBJ1-1, with 7 bases lining up with TRBD1. This CDR3 spans 14 amino acids. Germline CDR1 is SGHVS and CDR2 is FNYEAQ. In DNA, the CDR3 is TGTGCCAGCAGCGGAACAGGGGTGGGCACTGAAGATTTCTTT. This sequence encodes CASSGTGVGTEDFF.

This clonotype was seen only a few times. The chain links TRBV5-1 to TRBJ2-2; D perhaps matches TRBD1 (6 bases). From germline, CDR1 is SGHRS and CDR2 YFSETQ. V was shortened by 2 bases and J by 0 bases, with 14 bases between the two germline ends. The length of the CDR3 is 17 residues. The chain's CDR3 is CASSFVRDTANTGELFF. The CDR3 DNA reads TGCGCCAGCAGCTTTGTCCGGGACACCGCGAACACCGGGGAGCTGTTTTTT. Filled out from reference TRBV5-1 and TRBJ2-2, the complete variable domain reads KAGVTQTPRYLIKTRGQQVTLSCSPISGHRSVSWYQQTPGQGLQFLFEYFSETQRNKGNFPGRFSGRQFSNSRSEMNVSTLELGDSALYLCASSFVRDTANTGELFFGEGSRLTVL.

The chain recombines TRBV5-4 with TRBJ2-7, with a possible D match to TRBD2 (6 bases). V lost 0 bases and J lost 6, with 10 bases in between. CDR1 SGHNT and CDR2 YYREEE come from the germline V gene (reference sequence). The CDR3 contains 13 residues. The CDR3 DNA sequence: TGTGCCAGCAGCTTGGCGGGGGTGCGCGAGCAGTACTTC. Amino acids: CASSLAGVREQYF.

This clonotype showed up just a few times. This chain uses TRBV7-2 with TRBJ1-1; D not resolved. This CDR3 has 14 amino acids. Trimming stripped 1 base from V and 5 bases from J, with 11 bases between. CDR1 is SGHTA, CDR2 FQGNSA, per germline. CDR3 sequence: CASSLDIRGTEAFF. The CDR3, as DNA: TGTGCCAGCAGCTTAGATATTCGGGGAACTGAAGCTTTCTTT. Variable domain in full (rest from reference TRBV7-2 and TRBJ1-1): GAGVSQSPSNKVTEKGKDVELRCDPISGHTALYWYRQSLGQGLEFLIYFQGNSAPDKSGLPSDRFSAERTGGSVSTLTIQRTQQEDSAVYLCASSLDIRGTEAFFGQGTRLTVV.

This clonotype was seen more than once but under ten times. The J gene is TRBJ1-4, the V gene TRBV10-3; TRBD1 is a possible D gene (5 bases). There are 15 residues in the CDR3. V was cut by 0 bases and J by 8 bases, with 13 bases left in between. Per germline, CDR1 ENHRY and CDR2 SYGVKD. The CDR3 DNA sequence: TGTGCCATCAGTGAGTCGAGAGGGACTGTAGAAAAACTGTTTTTT. Its protein is CAISESRGTVEKLFF.

There are a few counts of this clonotype. V gene TRBV10-2 combines with J gene TRBJ1-2; a possible D gene is TRBD1 (5 bases). V shed 4 bases and J shed 4 bases, with 13 bases lying between them. CDR3 length: 14 amino acids. Germline V gene data show CDR1 as WSHSY and CDR2 as SAAADI. CDR3 in amino acids: CASSGAGPFYGYTF. CDR3 DNA: TGCGCCAGCAGTGGGGCAGGGCCCTTCTATGGCTACACCTTC.

V usage is TRBV7-9 and J usage is TRBJ2-1; 10 bases match TRBD2. The V gene's germline CDR1 is SEHNR and CDR2 FQNEAQ (reference sequence). This CDR3 spans 19 amino acids. The trim removed 1 base at V and 6 bases at J, leaving 15 bases unmatched. CDR3 sequence: CASSLVPPMERGGSNEQFF. The CDR3 DNA reads TGTGCCAGCAGCTTAGTTCCCCCCATGGAGCGGGGGGGCAGCAATGAGCAGTTCTTC.

The V call is TRBV6-5, the J call TRBJ2-5, with 13 bases that match TRBD2. The CDR3 has 16 residues. From germline, CDR1 is MNHEY and CDR2 SVGAGI. V shed 7 bases, J shed 5 bases, and the junction held 10 bases outside the gene matches. As DNA, the CDR3 is TGTGCCAGCATACCTACTAGCGGGGGGGCCAGGGAGACCCAGTACTTC. It encodes CASIPTSGGARETQYF.

J is TRBJ2-6 and V is TRBV5-1; TRBD1 matches 7 bases. J lost 1 base, V lost 9 bases, and 10 bases had no gene match. The CDR3 loop spans 16 amino acids. Per germline, CDR1 SGHRS and CDR2 YFSETQ. In nucleotides, the CDR3 is TGCGCCACCAGGACAGGTGCGAATTCTGGGGCCAACGTCCTGACTTTC. Translated: CATRTGANSGANVLTF.

The chain has TRBV7-9 and TRBJ2-5; 10 bases match TRBD2. Trimming removed 7 bases from V and 4 bases from J; junction bases left unmatched: 6. The germline V gene has CDR1 SEHNR and CDR2 FQNEAQ (reference sequence). The CDR3 spans 14 residues. The CDR3 DNA is TGTGCCAGCACGGGAGCGGGGGGGTCAGAGACCCAGTACTTC. It encodes CASTGAGGSETQYF.

This clonotype was recorded a few times. The chain uses TRBV6-2 or TRBV6-3 and TRBJ2-7; tentative D call: TRBD2 (5 bases). V was trimmed by 4 bases and J by 6 bases, leaving 16 bases between them. Germline values: CDR1 MNHEY, CDR2 SVGEGT. This CDR3 is built from 14 residues. The CDR3 sequence: CASSSLPVASEQYV. As DNA, the CDR3 is TGTGCCAGCAGTTCCCTTCCAGTAGCGTCCGAGCAGTACGTC.

This chain links TRBV10-3 with TRBJ1-6; D not resolved. V lost 7 bases and J 7 bases, leaving 8 bases between the germline ends. The CDR3 has 12 residues. Looked up from germline, CDR1 is ENHRY and CDR2 is SYGVKD. CDR3 protein: CAIKEQNSPLHF. Written as DNA, the CDR3 is TGTGCCATCAAGGAACAGAATTCACCCCTCCACTTT.

The genes are TRBV7-2 and TRBJ2-5, with D perhaps TRBD2 (5 bases). The CDR3 runs 18 residues. Deletions cut 7 bases from V and 3 bases from J, with 27 bases between. The germline gives CDR1 SGHTA, CDR2 FQGNSA. The CDR3 is CASILPGLGSEEEETQYF. The CDR3 bases are TGTGCCAGCATCCTGCCAGGCTTGGGTAGCGAAGAAGAAGAGACCCAGTACTTC.

The genes are TRBV4-2 and TRBJ2-5; 7 nucleotides match TRBD2. The CDR3 has 12 amino acids. The V gene end was trimmed by 9 bases and the J gene end by 6 bases; junction bases not matched to a gene: 7. CDR1 and CDR2 (germline): LGHNA, YNFKEQ. The CDR3 sequence: CASASGAKTQYF. In nucleotides, the CDR3 is TGTGCCAGTGCCAGCGGGGCGAAGACCCAGTACTTC.

There are many counts of this clonotype. The chain uses TRBV20-1 and TRBJ2-5, with 10 nucleotides matching TRBD1. The J segment lost 5 bases and the V segment lost 7 bases, leaving 10 bases of the junction unmatched. Germline CDR1 is DFQATT and CDR2 is SNEGSKA (reference sequence). The CDR3 totals 14 residues. CDR3 region: CSVTRQGARETQYF. The CDR3 coding sequence is TGCAGTGTTACCCGACAGGGGGCGAGGGAGACCCAGTACTTC.